The rows below give T cell receptor beta chains drawn from one sample of a study of cytomegalovirus exposure and HLA in healthy donors. Sequencing used immunoSEQ multiplex PCR; TCRdb keeps in-frame clones, though not all of them. The sample has about 160,000 clones, roughly 80% seen once. The sequencing sample was made of PBMCs. The source is a human donor in good health. Both conserved end residues are part of each CDR3. D genes are given only for firm matches. Clone size is stated in some rows and not others, as once, few, many or a class when expanded.

V,D,J,size,length,CDR3,DNA
TRBV6-1,TRBD1,TRBJ1-3,.,16,CASSEMEGAGGNTIYF,TGTGCCAGCAGTGAAATGGAGGGGGCGGGGGGAAACACCATATATTTT
TRBV6-5,TRBD1,TRBJ1-1,.,14,CASSRQGSNTEAFF,TGTGCCAGCAGCCGACAGGGTTCAAACACTGAAGCTTTCTTT
TRBV4-1,.,TRBJ1-5,.,17,CASSQDRVRLSNQPQHF,TGCGCCAGCAGCCAAGATCGAGTGAGGTTGAGCAATCAGCCCCAGCATTTT
TRBV5-4,TRBD1,TRBJ2-7,.,13,CASSFGTEYEQYF,TGTGCCAGCAGCTTCGGGACAGAATACGAGCAGTACTTC
TRBV5-6,TRBD1,TRBJ2-7,.,13,CASMPGGTYEQYF,TGTGCCAGCATGCCAGGGGGTACCTACGAGCAGTACTTC
TRBV16,TRBD1,TRBJ2-4,.,15,CASSHPGQGLDIQYF,TGTGCCAGCAGCCACCCGGGACAGGGGTTGGACATTCAGTACTTC
TRBV7-9,TRBD2,TRBJ2-1,.,14,CASSLVAGGSEQFF,TGTGCCAGCAGCTTAGTGGCGGGGGGCTCTGAGCAGTTCTTC
TRBV9,.,TRBJ2-5,.,16,CASSVNFGAGGETQYF,TGTGCCAGCAGCGTGAACTTTGGGGCCGGTGGGGAGACCCAGTACTTC
TRBV4-1,.,TRBJ1-5,.,17,CASSHPGIGYGNQPQHF,TGCGCCAGCAGCCACCCCGGGATCGGCTACGGCAATCAGCCCCAGCATTTT
TRBV4-3,.,TRBJ2-3,.,17,CASSQDTGTPWTDTQYF,TGCGCCAGCAGCCAAGATACCGGGACACCTTGGACAGATACGCAGTATTTT
TRBV11-2,TRBD1,TRBJ1-6,few,16,CASSPGTGGYNSPLHF,TGTGCCAGCAGTCCCGGGACAGGGGGATATAATTCACCCCTCCACTTT
TRBV27,TRBD1,TRBJ2-7,.,13,CASSLGQSYEQYF,TGTGCCAGCAGCTTGGGACAGTCCTACGAGCAGTACTTC
TRBV13,.,TRBJ2-7,few,14,CASSLGLLSYEQYF,TGTGCCAGCAGCTTAGGACTCCTCTCCTACGAGCAGTACTTC
TRBV14,.,TRBJ2-3,.,13,CASSQTNPDTQYF,TGTGCCAGCAGCCAGACAAACCCAGATACGCAGTATTTT
TRBV27,TRBD1,TRBJ2-7,.,15,CASSLSTGEPYEQYF,TGTGCCAGCAGTTTATCGACAGGGGAGCCCTACGAGCAGTACTTC
TRBV9,.,TRBJ2-3,.,13,CASSAEGADTQYF,TGTGCCAGCAGCGCAGAGGGGGCAGATACGCAGTATTTT
TRBV14,.,TRBJ2-5,.,12,CASSQVGQTQYF,TGTGCCAGCAGCCAAGTCGGTCAGACCCAGTACTTC
TRBV5-1,.,TRBJ1-1,.,15,CASSYPQGGDTEAFF,TGCGCCAGCAGCTACCCGCAGGGTGGGGACACTGAAGCTTTCTTT
TRBV7-3,TRBD1,TRBJ2-5,once,15,CASSTTGTGLETQYF,TGTGCCAGCAGCACCACCGGGACAGGGCTTGAGACCCAGTACTTC
TRBV6-6,.,TRBJ2-1,.,14,CASSYPGSGNEQFF,TGTGCCAGCAGTTACCCCGGGTCGGGCAATGAGCAGTTCTTC
TRBV7-7,.,TRBJ1-2,.,22,CASSLEGGNYRDIKQNYQGYTF,TGTGCTAGCAGCTTAGAAGGAGGAAATTACCGGGACATTAAACAAAATTACCAAGGCTACACCTTC
TRBV4-3,TRBD1,TRBJ2-2,.,14,CASSRQGASGELFF,TGCGCCAGCAGCCGCCAGGGGGCGTCCGGGGAGCTGTTTTTT
TRBV5-4,.,TRBJ2-3,few,15,CASSLGDRGTDTQYF,TGTGCCAGCAGCTTGGGCGACAGAGGCACAGATACGCAGTATTTT
TRBV4-3,TRBD2,TRBJ2-7,.,14,CASSQDGGDYEQYF,TGCGCCAGCAGCCAAGACGGGGGGGACTACGAGCAGTACTTC
TRBV19,.,TRBJ2-1,.,15,CASRETGGPYNEQFF,TGTGCCAGTAGAGAAACGGGGGGCCCCTACAATGAGCAGTTCTTC
TRBV7-9,.,TRBJ2-7,once,14,CASSPNRISYEQYF,TGTGCCAGCAGCCCAAACAGGATTTCCTACGAGCAGTACTTC
TRBV11-3,TRBD1,TRBJ2-5,.,15,CASSLGQVLQETQYF,TGTGCCAGCAGCTTGGGACAGGTCCTACAAGAGACCCAGTACTTC
TRBV2,TRBD1,TRBJ2-3,.,14,CASRRTGITDTQYF,TGTGCCAGCAGAAGGACAGGGATCACAGATACGCAGTATTTT
TRBV5-4,.,TRBJ1-6,.,14,CASSLTAHNSPLHF,TGTGCCAGCAGCTTGACAGCTCATAATTCACCCCTCCACTTT
TRBV14,.,TRBJ2-6,once,20,CASSQVAYAGATSGANVLTF,TGTGCCAGCAGCCAAGTGGCTTATGCAGGCGCCACCTCTGGGGCCAACGTCCTGACTTTC
TRBV7-8,.,TRBJ1-1,.,13,CASQRGMNTEAFF,TGTGCCAGCCAAAGGGGGATGAACACTGAAGCTTTCTTT
TRBV11-2,.,TRBJ1-6,.,17,CASSLDAGNSYNSPLHF,TGTGCCAGCAGCTTAGACGCAGGGAACTCCTATAATTCACCCCTCCACTTT
TRBV2,TRBD1,TRBJ2-1,.,13,CAIRDRGYNEQFF,TGTGCCATTCGGGACAGGGGATACAATGAGCAGTTCTTC
TRBV2,TRBD1,TRBJ1-1,.,14,CASRAGQGGTEAFF,TGTGCCAGCAGGGCCGGACAGGGAGGGACTGAAGCTTTCTTT
TRBV7-9,TRBD1,TRBJ2-3,few,15,CASSYTGGSRDTQYF,TGTGCCAGCAGCTACACAGGGGGGAGCAGGGATACGCAGTATTTT